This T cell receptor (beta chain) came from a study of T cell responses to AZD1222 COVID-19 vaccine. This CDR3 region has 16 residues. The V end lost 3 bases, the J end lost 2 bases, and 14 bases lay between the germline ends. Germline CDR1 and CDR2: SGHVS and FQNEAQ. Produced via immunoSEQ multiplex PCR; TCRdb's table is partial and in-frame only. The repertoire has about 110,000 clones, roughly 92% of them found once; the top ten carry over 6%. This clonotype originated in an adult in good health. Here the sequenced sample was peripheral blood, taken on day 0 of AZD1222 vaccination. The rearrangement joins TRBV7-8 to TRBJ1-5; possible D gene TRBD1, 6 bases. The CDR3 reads CASSFLDRRGNQPQHF. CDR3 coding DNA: TGTGCCAGCAGCTTCCTAGACAGGCGGGGCAATCAGCCCCAGCATTTT.